These T cell receptor beta chains were read from a single sample in a study of PD-L1 blockade in urothelial cancer. Sequencing used immunoSEQ multiplex PCR; TCRdb keeps in-frame clones, though not all of them. Here the sample spans around 45,000 clones, around 88% being singletons. Here the sequenced sample was PBMCs, taken around atezolizumab (anti-PD-L1) treatment. Receptor source: a man older than 75 with urothelial cancer. Each CDR3 is given with its conserved first and last residue. Each record gives: V gene, J gene, clone size, D gene, CDR3 protein, CDR3 DNA. The D gene is left open where the match is weak. Some rows mark clone size as missing; the rest say once, few, many or name a class of expanded clone.

TRBV11-2,TRBJ2-4,-,TRBD2,CASSPGGLAELAKNIQYF,TGTGCCAGCAGCCCAGGGGGACTAGCGGAACTAGCCAAAAACATTCAGTACTTC
TRBV4-1,TRBJ2-7,once,TRBD2,CASSQVTAGISYEQYF,TGCGCCAGCAGCCAAGTAACAGCGGGAATCTCCTACGAGCAGTACTTC
TRBV6-1,TRBJ2-7,-,-,CASSEYTYEQYF,TGTGCCAGCAGTGAATACACCTACGAGCAGTACTTC
TRBV6-6,TRBJ1-1,-,TRBD1,CASSSMDRGNTEAFF,TGTGCCAGCAGTTCGATGGACAGGGGGAACACTGAAGCTTTCTTT
TRBV10-3,TRBJ2-1,-,TRBD2,CAISGRSLAGGDEQFF,TGTGCCATCAGTGGTAGGAGCCTAGCGGGAGGCGATGAGCAGTTCTTC
TRBV5-6,TRBJ1-4,-,-,CASSLSQGSWEKLFF,TGTGCCAGCAGCTTGTCCCAGGGCTCTTGGGAAAAACTGTTTTTT
TRBV5-1,TRBJ2-3,-,-,CASSSAQGKSTDTQYF,TGCGCCAGCAGCTCTGCACAGGGTAAAAGCACAGATACGCAGTATTTT
TRBV4-1,TRBJ2-4,-,TRBD2,CASSQGPPAGSASGKNIQYF,TGCGCCAGCAGCCAAGGCCCCCCAGCGGGAAGTGCCAGCGGCAAAAACATTCAGTACTTC
TRBV12-5,TRBJ2-1,-,TRBD2,CASGSGASGRTDEQFF,TGTGCTAGTGGTTCCGGGGCTAGCGGGAGAACGGATGAGCAGTTCTTC
TRBV7-9,TRBJ2-7,-,TRBD2,CASSPWTSEPYEQYF,TGTGCCAGCAGCCCGTGGACTAGCGAGCCCTACGAGCAGTACTTC
TRBV5-1,TRBJ2-2,-,-,CASSRQDSLVPGELFF,TGCGCCAGCAGCCGTCAGGACAGTCTTGTTCCCGGGGAGCTGTTTTTT
TRBV18,TRBJ2-7,-,TRBD2,CASSPASGSGIEQYF,TGTGCCAGCTCACCAGCCAGCGGGAGTGGAATCGAGCAGTACTTC
TRBV5-1,TRBJ1-1,once,TRBD1,CTQLVRTGENTEAFF,TGCACCCAGCTTGTTAGGACAGGGGAAAACACTGAAGCTTTCTTT
TRBV10-3,TRBJ1-1,-,-,CAISGHLNTEAFF,TGTGCCATCAGTGGGCACCTGAACACTGAAGCTTTCTTT
TRBV2,TRBJ2-1,-,TRBD2,CATRSGRARDEQFF,TGTGCCACCAGGAGCGGGAGGGCCAGGGATGAGCAGTTCTTC